The T cell receptor beta chain under discussion was sequenced for a study of brain T cells in children with intractable seizures. Method: immunoSEQ multiplex PCR; TCRdb's copy keeps in-frame clones and lacks some. This sample has 110,000 or so clones; 90% to 95% occur once, and the top ten carry 3.8%. The CDR3 spans 16 residues. In germline, CDR1 is LNHDA, CDR2 SQIVND (reference sequence). V gave up 9 bases and J gave up 0 bases, with 17 bases separating them. Surgery cases with the highest brain T cell transcript signatures were chosen for sequencing. Patients received at least one anti-epileptic drug before surgery.

Sequencing was performed on peripheral blood, taken at surgery. This clonotype originated in a boy in the first two years of life with hemimegalencephaly and intractable seizures. V gene TRBV19 combines with J gene TRBJ2-2, with D perhaps matching TRBD2 (5 bases). The CDR3 region is CARHGGYPPNTGELFF. CDR3 DNA: TGTGCCAGACATGGAGGATATCCCCCGAACACCGGGGAGCTGTTTTTT.